This TCR beta chain was recorded in a study of shared clonotypes between healthy human individuals. Study-wide points: At large depth, rarefaction still showed sorted-subset sequencing to be incomplete. Apart from blood, nothing was sampled; tissue repertoires likely differ.

This CDR3 is built from 14 residues. Germline CDR1 and CDR2: WNHNN and SYGVQD (reference sequence). Each PCR replicate from the sorted subsets contained about 210 ng DNA, which is some 32,000 T cell genomes. Sequencing was performed with immunoSEQ multiplex PCR; in TCRdb, only in-frame clones are kept and a portion is missing. The sample carries 150,000 to 200,000 clones, 85% to 95% recorded once. In its sample, this clone was seen once. The antigen remains undetermined. This receptor was obtained from a young woman in good health. Specimen: naive CD4+ T cells sorted from blood. As to subset: CD45RA+ positively selected. The rearrangement joins TRBV10-1 to TRBJ2-5; possibly TRBD2 for D (5 bases). The J call could be wrong; TRBJ2-7 is a better fit for the DNA end. CDR3 sequence reads: CASSEGSEPYEQYF. CDR3 in DNA: TGCGCCAGCAGTGAAGGTAGCGAACCTTACGAGCAGTACTTC.